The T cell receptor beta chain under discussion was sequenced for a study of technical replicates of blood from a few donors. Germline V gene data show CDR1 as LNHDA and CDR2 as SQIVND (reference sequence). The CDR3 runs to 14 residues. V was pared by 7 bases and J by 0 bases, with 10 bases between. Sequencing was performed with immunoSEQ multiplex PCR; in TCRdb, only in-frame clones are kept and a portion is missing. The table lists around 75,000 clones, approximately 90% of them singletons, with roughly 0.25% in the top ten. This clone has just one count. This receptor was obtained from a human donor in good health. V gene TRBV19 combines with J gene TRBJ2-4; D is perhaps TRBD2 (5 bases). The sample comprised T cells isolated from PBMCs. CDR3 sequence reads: CASNSDLAKNIQYF. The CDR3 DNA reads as TGTGCCAGTAACTCGGACTTAGCCAAAAACATTCAGTACTTC.